The clone carrying this T cell receptor (beta chain) was found a few times. With 0 bases removed from V and 7 bases from J, the gap between germline ends came to 17 bases. Germline CDR1 and CDR2: SGDLS and YYNGEE. This CDR3 spans 16 amino acids. This record comes from a study of blood T cell repertoires in COVID-19. Study-wide context: Researchers got acute and convalescent COVID-19 samples from the United States, Italy and Spain.

Those enrolled, adults aged roughly 18 to 89 years, came from 24 US areas. Sequencing was performed with immunoSEQ multiplex PCR; in TCRdb, only in-frame clones are kept and a portion is missing. The sample holds approximately 190,000 clones, around 83% seen once. This rearrangement joins TRBV9 to TRBJ1-5; tentatively, D is TRBD1 (5 bases). This TCR derives from a woman in her 30s who had been exposed to COVID-19. Sequenced sample: PBMCs or T cells enriched from blood (not recorded which). CDR3 bases: TGTGCCAGCAGCGTAGGCGGCACAGGTTTCTCGCAGCCCCAGCATTTT. As protein: CASSVGGTGFSQPQHF.